The entry below gives a single TCR beta chain sequence along with its context. The data are from a study of control samples from healthy donors and cancer patients. Using immunoSEQ multiplex PCR, the repertoire was profiled, and TCRdb retains in-frame clones only, with some absent. The table has about 110,000 clones, almost 85% seen once. This CDR3 has 17 residues. Germline V gene data show CDR1 as SGHNT and CDR2 as YYREEE (reference sequence). The ends were cut back, 1 base at V and 4 bases at J, with 19 bases in the middle. The chain links TRBV5-4 to TRBJ2-3, with D perhaps matching TRBD1 (5 bases). The source of this sequence is a man between 18 and 35 years old in good health. Sequencing was performed on blood. The CDR3 region is CASSLSGAGWGSDTQYF. In nucleotides, the CDR3 is TGTGCCAGCAGCTTGAGTGGGGCCGGTTGGGGCTCAGATACGCAGTATTTT.